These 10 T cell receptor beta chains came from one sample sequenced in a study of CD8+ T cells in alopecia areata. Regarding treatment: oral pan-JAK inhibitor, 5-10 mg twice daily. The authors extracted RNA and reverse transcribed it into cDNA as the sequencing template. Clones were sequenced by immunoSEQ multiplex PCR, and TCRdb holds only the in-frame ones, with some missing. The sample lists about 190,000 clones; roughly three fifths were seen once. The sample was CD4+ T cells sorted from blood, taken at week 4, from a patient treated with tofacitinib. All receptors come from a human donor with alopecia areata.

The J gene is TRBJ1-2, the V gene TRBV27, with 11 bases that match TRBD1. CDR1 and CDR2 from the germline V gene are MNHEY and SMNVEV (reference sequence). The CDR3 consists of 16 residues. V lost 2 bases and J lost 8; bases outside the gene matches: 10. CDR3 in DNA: TGTGCCAGCAGTTTACTGGGACAGGGGGTGAATGAAGGCTACACCTTC. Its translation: CASSLLGQGVNEGYTF.

The CDR3 DNA sequence: TGTGCCAGCAGGCGGGAGGGGAACACCGGGGAGCTGTTTTTT. Translating gives CASRREGNTGELFF. The chain carries TRBV6-5 and TRBJ2-2, with 9 bases identical to TRBD2. This CDR3 comprises 14 residues. CDR1 MNHEY and CDR2 SVGAGI come from the germline V gene. V dropped 6 bases and J dropped 1; count of bases not matched to a gene: 0.

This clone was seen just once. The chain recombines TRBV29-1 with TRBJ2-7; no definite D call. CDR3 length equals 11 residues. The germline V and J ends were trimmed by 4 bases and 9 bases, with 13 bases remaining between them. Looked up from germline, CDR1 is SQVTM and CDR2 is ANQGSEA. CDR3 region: CSVATWTGQYF. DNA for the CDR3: TGCAGCGTTGCTACCTGGACGGGGCAGTACTTC.

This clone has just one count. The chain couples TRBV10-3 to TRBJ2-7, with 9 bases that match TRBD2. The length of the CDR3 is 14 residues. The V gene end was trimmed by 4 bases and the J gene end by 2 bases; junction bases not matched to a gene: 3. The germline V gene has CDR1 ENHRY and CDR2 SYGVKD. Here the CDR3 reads CAISVGGRAYEQYF. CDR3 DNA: TGTGCCATCAGTGTAGGCGGGAGGGCCTACGAGCAGTACTTC.

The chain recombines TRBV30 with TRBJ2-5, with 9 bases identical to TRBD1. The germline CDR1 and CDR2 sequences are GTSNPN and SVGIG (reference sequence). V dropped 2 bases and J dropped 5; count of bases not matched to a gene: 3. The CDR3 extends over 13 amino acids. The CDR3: CAWSSQGAETQYF. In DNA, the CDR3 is TGTGCCTGGAGTTCACAGGGGGCGGAGACCCAGTACTTC.

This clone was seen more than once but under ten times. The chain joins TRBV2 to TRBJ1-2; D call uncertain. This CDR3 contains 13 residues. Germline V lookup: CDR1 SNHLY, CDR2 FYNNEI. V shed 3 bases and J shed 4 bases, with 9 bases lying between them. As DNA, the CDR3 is TGTGCCAGCAGTGAGGATTTTAGCTATGGCTACACCTTC. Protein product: CASSEDFSYGYTF.

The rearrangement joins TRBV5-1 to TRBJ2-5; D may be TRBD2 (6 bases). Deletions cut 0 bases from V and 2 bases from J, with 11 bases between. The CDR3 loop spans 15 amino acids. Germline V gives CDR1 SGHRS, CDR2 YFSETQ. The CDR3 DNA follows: TGCGCCAGCAGCTTGGGCGACGGGACTCAAGAGACCCAGTACTTC. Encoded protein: CASSLGDGTQETQYF. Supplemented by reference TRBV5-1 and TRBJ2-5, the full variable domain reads KAGVTQTPRYLIKTRGQQVTLSCSPISGHRSVSWYQQTPGQGLQFLFEYFSETQRNKGNFPGRFSGRQFSNSRSEMNVSTLELGDSALYLCASSLGDGTQETQYFGPGTRLLVL.

CDR3 DNA sequence: TGTGCCAGCAGTGAATACGTGGGGCGCGCCTACGAGCAGTACTTC. It codes for CASSEYVGRAYEQYF. The chain recombines TRBV25-1 with TRBJ2-7; maybe TRBD1 (5 bases). Germline V CDR1 and CDR2: MGHDK, SYGVNS. The V end lost 0 bases, the J end lost 2 bases, and 11 bases lay between the germline ends. This CDR3 is built from 15 residues.

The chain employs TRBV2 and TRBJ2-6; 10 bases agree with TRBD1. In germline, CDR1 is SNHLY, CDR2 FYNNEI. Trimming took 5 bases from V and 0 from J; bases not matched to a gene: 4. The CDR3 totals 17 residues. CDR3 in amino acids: CASSPGQGGSGANVLTF. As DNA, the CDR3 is TGTGCCAGCAGTCCAGGACAGGGGGGCTCTGGGGCCAACGTCCTGACTTTC.

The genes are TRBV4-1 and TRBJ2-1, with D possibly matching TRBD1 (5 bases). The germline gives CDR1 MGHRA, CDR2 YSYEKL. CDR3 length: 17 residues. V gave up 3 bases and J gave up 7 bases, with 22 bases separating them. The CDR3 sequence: CASSHVRGVGSDNEQFF. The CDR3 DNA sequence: TGCGCCAGCAGCCACGTAAGGGGCGTCGGCTCGGATAATGAGCAGTTCTTC.